This T cell receptor (beta chain) was found in a study of T cells in Graves' hyperthyroidism and ophthalmopathy. Study-level results: In simple terms, a model built on 13 V-J features told ophthalmopathy apart from stable hyperthyroidism.

This clonotype was recorded a few times. Its antigen is undetermined. Investigators excluded patients with uncontrolled infection, other autoimmune disease, pregnancy or lactation. Diagnoses were established using clinical symptoms, serum thyroxine and TRAb, thyroid ultrasound and orbital computed tomography. This CDR3 comprises 20 residues. Germline V gene sequence: CDR1 SGHRS, CDR2 YFSETQ. J lost 5 bases, V lost 0 bases, and 18 bases had no gene match. What was amplified from RNA transcripts were TCR beta CDR3 regions. During a first-round RT-PCR of the TCR CDR3, the HTBI primer set was used. MiXCR, run by TCRdb on the multiplex PCR reads, gives a single entry per CDR3 protein. Of 96,000 or so distinct CDR3 sequences in the sample, about 51% were seen once.

The chain uses TRBV5-1 and TRBJ1-1; 11 positions match TRBD1. The sequence derives from a woman between 35 and 50 years old with Graves' hyperthyroidism. The sample consisted of blood. The CDR3 DNA is TGCGCCAGCAGCTTGGTGGTGGGAGGGACAGGGGGACTTCAGATGACTGAAGCTTTCTTT. This sequence encodes CASSLVVGGTGGLQMTEAFF. The complete variable domain, with remaining parts taken from reference TRBV5-1 and TRBJ1-1, reads KAGVTQTPRYLIKTRGQQVTLSCSPISGHRSVSWYQQTPGQGLQFLFEYFSETQRNKGNFPGRFSGRQFSNSRSEMNVSTLELGDSALYLCASSLVVGGTGGLQMTEAFFGQGTRLTVV.